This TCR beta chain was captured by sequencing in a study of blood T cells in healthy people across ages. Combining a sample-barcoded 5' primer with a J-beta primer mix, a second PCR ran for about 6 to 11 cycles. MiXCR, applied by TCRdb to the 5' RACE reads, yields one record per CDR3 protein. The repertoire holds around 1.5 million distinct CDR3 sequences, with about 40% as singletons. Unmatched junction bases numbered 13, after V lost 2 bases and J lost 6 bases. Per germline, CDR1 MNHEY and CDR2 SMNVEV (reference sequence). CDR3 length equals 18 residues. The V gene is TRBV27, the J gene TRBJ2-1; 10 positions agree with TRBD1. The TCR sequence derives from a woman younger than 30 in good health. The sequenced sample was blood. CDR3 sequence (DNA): TGTGCCAGCAGTTTAATCTTACCGGGACAGGGGATATTCAATGAGCAGTTCTTC. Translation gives CASSLILPGQGIFNEQFF.